This entry lists 32 T cell receptor beta chains sequenced from one sample in a study of shared clonotypes between healthy human individuals (dated by TCRdb to the early 2020s). Libraries were built with the immunoSEQ multiplex PCR assay. TCRdb retrieved this table from immuneACCESS and kept in-frame rearrangements only. Not all clones are present; in checked studies, unresolved V genes account for under half, and no reason is known for the remainder. The sample has about 2 million clones on record, approximately 95% of them singletons. More than 0.1% of the sample comes from the top ten. Input material: naive CD4+ T cells sorted from blood. The intended sense of this specimen's cell subset or site label: CD45RA+ positively selected. All receptors derive from a man aged 18 to 29 in good health.

V is TRBV30 and J is TRBJ1-2; D gene ambiguous. The V gene lost 3 bases and the J gene lost 4 bases, with 15 bases spanning the gap. The CDR3 runs 14 residues. Germline V gene data show CDR1 as GTSNPN and CDR2 as SVGIG (reference sequence). This CDR3 is CAWSYIRESYGYTF. The CDR3 DNA reads TGTGCCTGGAGCTACATAAGGGAGAGCTATGGCTACACCTTC.

The chain combines TRBV29-1 with TRBJ2-7; D remains unclear. V lost 4 bases to trimming and J lost 0 bases, with 13 bases between them. The germline gives CDR1 SQVTM, CDR2 ANQGSEA. The CDR3 is 14 amino acids. For the CDR3, the DNA is TGCAGCGTTGTGTTGTCATGGAGCTCCTACGAGCAGTACTTC. It codes for CSVVLSWSSYEQYF.

The chain is built from TRBV10-1 and TRBJ2-2, with TRBD1 matching 11 bases. The CDR3 length is 15 residues. V trimming: 2 bases; J trimming: 7 bases; junction bases outside the gene matches: 3. CDR1 is WNHNN, CDR2 SYGVQD, per germline (reference sequence). CDR3 bases: TGCGCCAGCAGTGAGGGACAGGGGGCGATCGGGGAGCTGTTTTTT. Amino acids: CASSEGQGAIGELFF.

V is TRBV28 and J is TRBJ2-2; D is possibly TRBD1 or TRBD2 (5 bases each). There are 13 residues in the CDR3. V shed 5 bases and J shed 6 bases, with 10 bases lying between them. Germline V gene sequence: CDR1 MDHEN, CDR2 SYDVKM. The chain's CDR3 is CASSPPGPGELFF. DNA of the CDR3: TGTGCCAGCAGTCCCCCGGGGCCCGGGGAGCTGTTTTTT.

V and J are TRBV6-7 and TRBJ2-1; D assignment may be TRBD1 or TRBD2 (5 bases each). TRBV6-7 is an ORF, and what it does is uncertain. V was shortened by 8 bases and J by 0 bases, with 23 bases between the two germline ends. The CDR3 totals 18 residues. As DNA, the CDR3 is TGTGCCAGCGGATACACTCTGAGGGACGATTGCTCCTACAATGAGCAGTTCTTC. Amino acids: CASGYTLRDDCSYNEQFF.

The chain recombines TRBV20-1 with TRBJ2-3, with D unclear. V dropped 5 bases and J dropped 4 bases, with 7 bases sitting between them. The germline V gene has CDR1 DFQATT and CDR2 SNEGSKA (reference sequence). CDR3 length: 11 amino acids. CDR3 protein: CSAGPPDTQYF. The CDR3 nucleotides read TGCAGTGCTGGACCCCCAGATACGCAGTATTTT.

This chain joins TRBV4-3 and TRBJ2-7, with TRBD2 matching 8 bases. Trimming at V came to 1 base and at J to 6 bases, leaving 11 bases not matched to a gene. This CDR3 spans 16 amino acids. Per the germline V gene, CDR1 is LGHNA and CDR2 is YSLEER. The CDR3 is CASSQGLLAGGVEQYF. In DNA form, the CDR3 reads TGCGCCAGCAGCCAAGGTCTTCTGGCGGGAGGAGTCGAGCAGTACTTC.

The chain employs TRBV28 and TRBJ2-3; 8 nucleotides match TRBD1. V lost 5 bases to trimming and J lost 6 bases; unmatched junction nucleotides: 4. CDR3 length equals 13 residues. The germline V gene encodes CDR1 MDHEN and CDR2 SYDVKM. The CDR3 region has the DNA TGTGCCAGCAGTCTGGACAGGGATGATACGCAGTATTTT. Its protein product is CASSLDRDDTQYF.

The chain employs TRBV11-3 and TRBJ2-2; D call uncertain. The V gene lost 4 bases and the J gene lost 2 bases, with 17 bases spanning the gap. Germline values: CDR1 SGHNT, CDR2 YENEEA. CDR3 length: 17 residues. CDR3 loop: CASSYGWAPNNTGELFF. The DNA for the CDR3 is TGTGCCAGCAGCTATGGGTGGGCACCTAATAACACCGGGGAGCTGTTTTTT. Drawing the rest from reference TRBV11-3 and TRBJ2-2, the complete variable domain is EAGVVQSPRYKIIEKKQPVAFWCNPISGHNTLYWYLQNLGQGPELLIRYENEEAVDDSQLPKDRFSAERLKGVDSTLKIQPAELGDSAVYLCASSYGWAPNNTGELFFGEGSRLTVL.

The chain recombines TRBV10-3 with TRBJ2-1; 11 bases align to TRBD2. There are 15 residues in the CDR3. Losses at the gene ends were 8 bases for V and 0 bases for J; bases not matched to a gene: 3. Germline V lookup: CDR1 ENHRY, CDR2 SYGVKD. Here the CDR3 reads CAILAGGVSYNEQFF. The CDR3 DNA follows: TGTGCCATCCTAGCGGGAGGAGTCTCCTACAATGAGCAGTTCTTC.

This chain uses TRBV21-1 with TRBJ1-2. TRBV21-1 represents a pseudogene. This CDR3 comprises 18 residues. For the CDR3, the DNA is TGTGCCAGCAGCAAAGCTCTAGAGGGGAGGTATTCCAACTATGGCTACACCTTC. Protein sequence: CASSKALEGRYSNYGYTF.

J is TRBJ2-1 and V is TRBV7-9; 9 bases align to TRBD2. Germline lookup yields CDR1 SEHNR and CDR2 FQNEAQ (reference sequence). There are 15 residues in the CDR3. Losses at the gene ends were 6 bases for V and 6 bases for J; bases not matched to a gene: 9. The CDR3 spells CASSSSGGRLNEQFF. The CDR3 DNA reads TGTGCCAGCAGTTCCAGCGGGGGGCGTCTCAATGAGCAGTTCTTC.

The chain combines TRBV28 with TRBJ2-3; tentatively, D is TRBD1 or TRBD2 (5 bases each). The germline V and J ends were trimmed by 5 bases and 2 bases, with 11 bases remaining between them. The CDR3 totals 14 residues. Germline CDR1 reads MDHEN; CDR2 reads SYDVKM. CDR3: CASSPEGPTDTQYF. In DNA, the CDR3 is TGTGCCAGCAGTCCTGAGGGACCCACAGATACGCAGTATTTT.

The chain couples TRBV30 to TRBJ1-3; no definite D call. The CDR3 is made up of 15 amino acids. Trimming pared 0 bases from V and 0 bases from J, leaving 9 bases between. CDR1 and CDR2 from the germline V gene are GTSNPN and SVGIG (reference sequence). The CDR3 region has the DNA TGTGCCTGGAGTGTAGCCGGGTACTCTGGAAACACCATATATTTT. This sequence encodes CAWSVAGYSGNTIYF. The full variable domain, completed using reference TRBV30 and TRBJ1-3, is SQTIHQWPATLVQPVGSPLSLECTVEGTSNPNLYWYRQAAGRGLQLLFYSVGIGQISSEVPQNLSASRPQDRQFILSSKKLLLSDSGFYLCAWSVAGYSGNTIYFGEGSWLTVV.

The V call is TRBV7-9, the J call TRBJ1-1; a weak D match, TRBD1 (5 bases). Germline V gene lookup returns CDR1 SEHNR and CDR2 FQNEAQ (reference sequence). This CDR3 is built from 14 residues. Deletions cut 5 bases from V and 5 bases from J, with 15 bases between. The CDR3 is CASSPAPAGTEAFF. The CDR3 DNA reads as TGTGCCAGCAGCCCTGCCCCGGCAGGGACTGAAGCTTTCTTT.

The chain combines TRBV6-1 with TRBJ2-1; possible D gene TRBD2, 5 bases. The CDR3 is 16 amino acids. V lost 0 bases and J lost 6, with 15 bases in between. Germline V CDR1 and CDR2: MNHNS, SASEGT. In DNA form, the CDR3 reads TGTGCCAGCAGTGAAGCGTCCGGGAAGGTTGGCAATGAGCAGTTCTTC. Translating gives CASSEASGKVGNEQFF.

V gene TRBV30 combines with J gene TRBJ1-4; TRBD1 matches 7 bases. Losses at the gene ends were 8 bases for V and 8 bases for J; bases not matched to a gene: 11. From germline, CDR1 is GTSNPN and CDR2 SVGIG (reference sequence). The CDR3 contains 13 residues. Written as DNA, the CDR3 is TGTGCCGGGGACGACAGGGTAGGGGAAAAACTGTTTTTT. It specifies CAGDDRVGEKLFF. Complete variable domain (other parts from reference TRBV30 and TRBJ1-4): SQTIHQWPATLVQPVGSPLSLECTVEGTSNPNLYWYRQAAGRGLQLLFYSVGIGQISSEVPQNLSASRPQDRQFILSSKKLLLSDSGFYLCAGDDRVGEKLFFGSGTQLSVL.

This chain connects TRBV5-4 to TRBJ2-5; 8 bases fit TRBD2. V lost 3 bases, J lost 0 bases, and 7 bases stayed unmatched. CDR3 length equals 16 residues. From germline, CDR1 is SGHNT and CDR2 YYREEE (reference sequence). The CDR3 sequence is CASSSRTSPNQETQYF. The CDR3 region has the DNA TGTGCCAGCAGCTCACGGACTAGCCCGAACCAAGAGACCCAGTACTTC.

The rearrangement links TRBV6-1 to TRBJ2-6; D call uncertain. Between the trimmed V and J ends, which lost 1 base and 0 bases, there was a span of 7 bases. The CDR3 spans 16 residues. Germline V gene lookup returns CDR1 MNHNS and CDR2 SASEGT. The CDR3 is CASSEDGVSGANVLTF. The CDR3 DNA is TGTGCCAGCAGTGAAGATGGGGTCTCTGGGGCCAACGTCCTGACTTTC.

The V and J genes are TRBV18 and TRBJ1-2; TRBD1 matches 7 bases. This CDR3 has 14 residues. V trimming: 6 bases; J trimming: 4 bases; junction bases outside the gene matches: 8. Germline assignment: CDR1 KGHSH and CDR2 LQKENI. CDR3 in DNA: TGTGCCAGCTCGGTAGGACAGGTCAGCTATGGCTACACCTTC. Translation: CASSVGQVSYGYTF. The full variable domain, its missing parts supplied by reference TRBV18 and TRBJ1-2, is NAGVMQNPRHLVRRRGQEARLRCSPMKGHSHVYWYRQLPEEGLKFMVYLQKENIIDESGMPKERFSAEFPKEGPSILRIQQVVRGDSAAYFCASSVGQVSYGYTFGSGTRLTVV.

This rearrangement joins TRBV25-1 to TRBJ2-3; 10 bases line up with TRBD2. The CDR3 sequence is 15 residues long. J lost 5 bases, V lost 8 bases, and 10 bases had no gene match. Germline CDR1 MGHDK, CDR2 SYGVNS. The CDR3 DNA sequence: TGTGCCAGCGGGCGCCTCCTAGCGGGAGAAGATACGCAGTATTTT. It codes for CASGRLLAGEDTQYF.

As DNA, the CDR3 is TGTGCCAGTAGCGATCCGGGACAGCCTCTCAATCAGCCCCAGCATTTT. Its protein is CASSDPGQPLNQPQHF. The chain employs TRBV19 and TRBJ1-5; TRBD1 matches at 7 bases. This CDR3 region has 16 residues. In germline, CDR1 is LNHDA, CDR2 SQIVND (reference sequence). V lost 6 bases and J lost 3; bases outside the gene matches: 11.

The gene calls are TRBV30 and TRBJ2-5, with 10 bases fitting TRBD2. V shed 0 bases and J 5 bases; nucleotides not matched to a gene: 6. The CDR3 has 15 residues. Germline CDR1 and CDR2: GTSNPN and SVGIG (reference sequence). Here the CDR3 reads CAWSVGSGRGETQYF. CDR3 nucleotides: TGTGCCTGGAGTGTCGGGAGCGGGAGGGGGGAGACCCAGTACTTC. Based on the CDR3 plus reference TRBV30 and TRBJ2-5, the full variable domain is SQTIHQWPATLVQPVGSPLSLECTVEGTSNPNLYWYRQAAGRGLQLLFYSVGIGQISSEVPQNLSASRPQDRQFILSSKKLLLSDSGFYLCAWSVGSGRGETQYFGPGTRLLVL.

This rearrangement joins TRBV5-8 to TRBJ1-1, with 7 positions matching TRBD1. The CDR3 covers 13 residues. Looked up from germline, CDR1 is SGHTS and CDR2 is YDEGEE. With 6 bases clipped from V and 5 bases from J, the junction kept 7 bases outside the gene matches. For the CDR3, the DNA is TGTGCCAGCATCTTAGACAGGGTTACTGAAGCTTTCTTT. The encoded protein is CASILDRVTEAFF.

The V and J genes are TRBV29-1 and TRBJ1-1; possible D gene TRBD1, 6 bases. The CDR3 is 13 residues long. V was pared by 5 bases and J by 1 base, with 11 bases between. CDR1 is SQVTM, CDR2 ANQGSEA, per germline. In DNA, the CDR3 is TGCAGCGTTAGGGAACAGGGGAACACTGAAGCTTTCTTT. Protein sequence: CSVREQGNTEAFF.

J is TRBJ1-6 and V is TRBV7-2, with 7 bases matching TRBD1. This CDR3 has 14 residues. Germline CDR1 SGHTA, CDR2 FQGNSA. Germline trimming cut 4 bases from V and 9 bases from J; bases unmatched to any gene: 6. The CDR3 sequence: CASSSTGIGSPLHF. DNA of the CDR3: TGTGCCAGCAGCTCGACAGGGATAGGTTCACCCCTCCACTTT.

The V call is TRBV28, the J call TRBJ2-5; TRBD2 matches 8 bases. The CDR3 spans 15 residues. The germline gives CDR1 MDHEN, CDR2 SYDVKM. This chain's CDR3 is CATRIGGASGETQYF. Written as DNA, the CDR3 is TGTGCTACAAGAATCGGGGGGGCATCTGGAGAGACCCAGTACTTC.

On this clone itself: In the same sample, other DNA sequences code for this CDR3. J is TRBJ2-5 and V is TRBV2; D remains unclear. The CDR3 consists of 10 residues. V was shortened by 6 bases and J by 4 bases, with 3 bases between the two germline ends. CDR1 and CDR2 from the germline V gene are SNHLY and FYNNEI. The CDR3 DNA is TGTGCCAGCAGGGTAGAGACCCAGTACTTC. Its protein product is CASRVETQYF.

The J gene is TRBJ2-7, the V gene TRBV7-3, with TRBD1 as a possible D gene (6 bases). The CDR3 has 13 amino acids. The germline V and J ends were trimmed by 5 bases and 1 base, with 9 bases remaining between them. The germline gives CDR1 SGHTA, CDR2 FQGTGA. The CDR3 reads CASSDTGSYEQYF. In DNA, the CDR3 is TGTGCCAGCAGCGATACAGGGTCCTACGAGCAGTACTTC.

The chain employs TRBV29-1 and TRBJ1-2, with 7 bases fitting TRBD1. This CDR3 is built from 13 residues. Germline trimming cut 5 bases from V and 8 bases from J; bases unmatched to any gene: 11. Germline values: CDR1 SQVTM, CDR2 ANQGSEA. CDR3 region: CSVRSGTAAGYTF. The CDR3, as DNA: TGCAGCGTTCGATCCGGGACAGCGGCCGGCTACACCTTC.

Comments on this clone: Other DNA sequences in this sample translate to the same CDR3. The V call is TRBV11-2, the J call TRBJ2-7; D is undetermined. V lost 1 base to trimming and J lost 6 bases, with 7 bases between them. Per germline, CDR1 SGHAT and CDR2 FQNNGV. There are 12 residues in the CDR3. Here the CDR3 reads CASSLGVGEQYF. In DNA form, the CDR3 reads TGTGCCAGCAGCTTAGGGGTCGGCGAGCAGTACTTC.

A note on this clone: A much larger clone lies one base from this, so it may be a read error. Other nucleotide sequences from this sample produce the same CDR3. The rearrangement uses TRBV5-6 and TRBJ1-2; D unresolved. Germline lookup yields CDR1 SGHDT and CDR2 YYEEEE. Trimming took 2 bases from V and 9 from J, leaving 14 bases between them. The CDR3 is made up of 13 amino acids. In DNA form, the CDR3 reads TGTGCCAGCAGCTTCAACCTCCCCATGAGCTACACCTTC. It translates to CASSFNLPMSYTF.